This T cell receptor beta chain is from a study of T cells expressing NK-cell markers. Findings and limits, study-wide: Where several donors were concerned, these clonotypes also led the CD3+CD56-NKG2C+ fraction. Of CD8+ T cells, 1.0-7.0% belonged to dominant NKG2C+ clonotypes in five or six donors.

Germline CDR1 and CDR2: SGHNT and YENEEA. The CDR3 runs 16 residues. Comments on this clonotype: The antigen is undetermined.

TCR beta cDNA was made by 5'RACE template switching with UMIs. TCRdb reworked the 5' RACE reads into one entry per CDR3 protein, no DNA. Listed are hundreds of thousands of distinct CDR3 sequences; 7.3% falls within the top ten. The clonotype originates from a woman aged 18 to 69 in good health. The chain is built from TRBV11-3 and TRBJ2-1; with no DNA, the TCRdb D assignment of TRBD2 cannot be verified. Sequencing was performed on blood T cells: a sorted CD56 or NKG2C T cell subset, CD4+ or CD8+ T cells, or bulk PBMC T cells (not recorded which). The chain's CDR3 is CASSLLGELPYNEQFF.